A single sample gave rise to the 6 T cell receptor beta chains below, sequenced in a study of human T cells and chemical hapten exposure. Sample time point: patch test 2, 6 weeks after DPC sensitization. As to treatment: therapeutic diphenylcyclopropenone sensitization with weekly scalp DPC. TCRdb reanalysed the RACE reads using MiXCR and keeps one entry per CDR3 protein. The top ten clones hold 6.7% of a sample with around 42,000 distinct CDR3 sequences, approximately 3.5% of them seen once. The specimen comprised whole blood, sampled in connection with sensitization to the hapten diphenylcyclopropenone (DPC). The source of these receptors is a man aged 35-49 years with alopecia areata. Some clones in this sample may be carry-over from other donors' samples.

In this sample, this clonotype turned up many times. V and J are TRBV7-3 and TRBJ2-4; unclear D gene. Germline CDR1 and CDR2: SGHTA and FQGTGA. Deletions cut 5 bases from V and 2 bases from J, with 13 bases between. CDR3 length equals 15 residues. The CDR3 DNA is TGTGCCAGCAGCCCCCACAAAGGCCCCAAAAACATTCAGTACTTC. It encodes CASSPHKGPKNIQYF.

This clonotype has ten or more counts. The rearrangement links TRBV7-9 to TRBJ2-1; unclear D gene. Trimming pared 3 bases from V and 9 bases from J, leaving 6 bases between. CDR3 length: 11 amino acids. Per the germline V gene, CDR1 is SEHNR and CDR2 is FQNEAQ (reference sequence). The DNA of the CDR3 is TGTGCCAGCAGCTTTTCTGGTGAGCAGTTCTTC. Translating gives CASSFSGEQFF.

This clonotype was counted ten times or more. For the CDR3, the DNA is TGCAGTGCTGACAGGGGTGAAGCGGATCGACCCTACGAGCAGTACTTC. Translation: CSADRGEADRPYEQYF. The chain recombines TRBV20-1 with TRBJ2-7, with 8 bases matching TRBD1. Per the germline V gene, CDR1 is DFQATT and CDR2 is SNEGSKA (reference sequence). V lost 5 bases to trimming and J lost 2 bases; unmatched junction nucleotides: 14. There are 16 residues in the CDR3.

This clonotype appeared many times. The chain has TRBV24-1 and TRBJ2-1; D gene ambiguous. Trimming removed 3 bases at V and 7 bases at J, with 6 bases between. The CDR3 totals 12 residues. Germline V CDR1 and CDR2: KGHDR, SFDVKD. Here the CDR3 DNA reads TGTGCCACCAGTGATCGCCTGAATGAGCAGTTCTTC. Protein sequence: CATSDRLNEQFF.

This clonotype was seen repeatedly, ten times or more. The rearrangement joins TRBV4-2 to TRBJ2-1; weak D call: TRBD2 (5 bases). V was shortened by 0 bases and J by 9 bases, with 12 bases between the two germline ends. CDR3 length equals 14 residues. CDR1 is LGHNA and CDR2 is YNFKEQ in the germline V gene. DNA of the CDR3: TGTGCCAGCAGCCAAGAAAGAGGGATGGGTGAGCAGTTCTTC. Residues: CASSQERGMGEQFF.

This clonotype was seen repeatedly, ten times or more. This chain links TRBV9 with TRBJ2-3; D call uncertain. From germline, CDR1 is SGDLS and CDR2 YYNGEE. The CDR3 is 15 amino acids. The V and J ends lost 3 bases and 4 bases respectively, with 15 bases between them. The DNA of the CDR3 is TGTGCCAGCAGCGGTAACTTGGAAGCGTCAGATACGCAGTATTTT. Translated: CASSGNLEASDTQYF. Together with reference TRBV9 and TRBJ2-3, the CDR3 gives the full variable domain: DSGVTQTPKHLITATGQRVTLRCSPRSGDLSVYWYQQSLDQGLQFLIQYYNGEERAKGNILERFSAQQFPDLHSELNLSSLELGDSALYFCASSGNLEASDTQYFGPGTRLTVL.